This TCR beta chain came from a study of beta chain features in type 1 diabetes. Averaging approximately 110 mL, one heparinised blood draw came from each individual donor. V trimming: 4 bases; J trimming: 9 bases; junction bases outside the gene matches: 7. CDR3 length: 13 amino acids. Per germline, CDR1 SGHDT and CDR2 YYEEEE. cDNA synthesis used the whole RNA isolate, giving expressed TCRB sequences. Profiling relied on immunoSEQ multiplex PCR, and the TCRdb table lists in-frame clones only, not all of them. The data contain 200,000 to 250,000 clones, 25% to 30% of them seen just once; the ten biggest clones take up roughly 4%.

This sequence originates from a man younger than 40 in good health. V and J are TRBV5-6 and TRBJ2-1, with TRBD1 matching over 7 bases. Sequencing input: central memory CD4+ T cells from blood. The CDR3 DNA reads TGTGCCAGCAGCCGGGGACAGCCTGGTGAGCAGTTCTTC. Protein sequence: CASSRGQPGEQFF.